This T cell receptor (beta chain) was sequenced in a study of radiation and T cells in renal cell carcinoma. Worth noting for this clone: Antigen: not known.

Time point: blood 2 weeks post-SBRT. This sample's treatment: 15 Gy SBRT to primary tumor, nephrectomy 4 weeks later. Profiled with immunoSEQ multiplex PCR; TCRdb holds only in-frame clones, not every one. The sample has 100,000 to 150,000 clones, about 81% seen once. Overall study results and limits: Without pretreatment biopsies, baseline tumor clonotype presence was undetermined.

The V gene lost 1 base and the J gene lost 9 bases, with 28 bases spanning the gap. CDR3 size: 19 residues. The V gene's germline CDR1 is WNHNN and CDR2 SYGVQD (reference sequence). Sequences were derived from blood, sampled from a patient whose treatment included radiotherapy and nephrectomy. The clonotype comes from an older woman with renal cell carcinoma. The V gene is TRBV10-1, the J gene TRBJ1-5; TRBD1 is a possible D gene (5 bases). The CDR3: CASSEFPRDPRRIEGPQHF. In nucleotides, the CDR3 is TGCGCCAGCAGTGAGTTCCCCCGGGACCCCAGGCGGATTGAGGGGCCCCAGCATTTT.